This T cell receptor (beta chain) was identified in a study of regulatory T cells in long-lasting Graves disease. Study overall: Persistent cases were those of Graves' disease that involved over 5 years of antithyroid drugs with positive TSH receptor antibodies.

As regards this clonotype: The antigen is undetermined.

Study results and limitations: The study found TRBV28, TRBJ1-2 and TRBJ2-5 favored in persistent disease.

Investigators prepared the TCR beta libraries by applying iRepertoire HTBI primers and Arm-PCR of CDR3 regions. From the multiplex PCR reads, TCRdb called clonotypes with MiXCR, one entry per CDR3 protein. The data hold roughly 700,000 distinct CDR3 sequences, with 25% to 35% observed a single time. Stated time point: persistent/refractory GD, antithyroid drugs over 5 years with positive TRAb. PBMC-derived RNA was used for the TCR library. CDR3 length: 15 residues. V lost 5 bases and J lost 1, with 12 bases in between. Per the germline V gene, CDR1 is SGHNT and CDR2 is YYREEE (reference sequence). The specimen comprised peripheral blood mononuclear cells (PBMCs), sampled when the disease was refractory, from a patient treated with antithyroid drugs. This chain uses TRBV5-4 with TRBJ1-4; no reliable D call. This sequence was found in a female donor with Graves disease. CDR3 in amino acids: CASRDGRRTNEKLFF. For the CDR3, the DNA is TGTGCCAGCAGAGACGGACGGAGAACTAATGAAAAACTGTTTTTT. The whole variable domain, filled in from reference TRBV5-4 and TRBJ1-4, reads ETGVTQSPTHLIKTRGQQVTLRCSSQSGHNTVSWYQQALGQGPQFIFQYYREEENGRGNFPPRFSGLQFPNYSSELNVNALELDDSALYLCASRDGRRTNEKLFFGSGTQLSVL.